These 23 T cell receptor beta chains were sequenced from one sample in a study of post-analysis software for immune sequencing data. Study findings and constraints: Controls showed lower frequencies than patients for five TRBV segments, and TRBV5-6, TRBV5-1 and TRBV20-1 were among these.

Built from TCR beta cDNA, the libraries had unique molecular identifiers in them. Using its own MiXCR run on the PCR reads, TCRdb lists one record per CDR3 protein. The sample comprises more than 450,000 distinct CDR3 sequences, approximately 31% of which are singletons, and around 5.9% rests with the top ten. No cognate antigen is known for these TCRs. Specimen: blood. The receptors here all came from a girl between 2 and 17 years old with multiple sclerosis.

The genes are TRBV20-1 and TRBJ1-2; a weak D match, TRBD1 (5 bases). The CDR3 loop spans 12 amino acids. Germline V CDR1 and CDR2: DFQATT, SNEGSKA (reference sequence). The CDR3 DNA is TGCAGAGCCCCAGGGCCGGTGTATGGCTACACCTTC. This codes for CRAPGPVYGYTF.

This clonotype occurred a few times. The genes are TRBV6-5 and TRBJ1-2; no definite D call. Germline V CDR1 and CDR2: MNHEY, SVGAGI. V lost 2 bases to trimming and J lost 1 base, with 11 bases between them. The CDR3 length is 15 residues. CDR3 amino acids: CASSYHREYNYGYTF. For the CDR3, the DNA is TGTGCCAGCAGTTACCACCGGGAATATAACTATGGCTACACCTTC.

This clonotype has just a few counts. The chain carries TRBV3-1 and TRBJ2-3; no firm D call. Between the trimmed V and J ends, which lost 6 bases and 1 base, there was a span of 8 bases. Germline V gene sequence: CDR1 LGHDT, CDR2 YNNKEL (reference sequence). This CDR3 contains 13 residues. The CDR3 sequence: CASREDGTDTQYF. CDR3 coding DNA: TGTGCCAGCAGAGAGGACGGCACAGATACGCAGTATTTT.

The rearrangement joins TRBV13 to TRBJ2-3; tentatively, D is TRBD1 or TRBD2 (5 bases each). The V gene lost 5 bases and the J gene lost 3 bases, with 15 bases spanning the gap. The V gene's germline CDR1 is PRHDT and CDR2 FYEKMQ (reference sequence). This CDR3 spans 15 amino acids. DNA of the CDR3: TGTGCCAGCAGCCCCCGAGGGGCAGGAACAGATACGCAGTATTTT. Translation: CASSPRGAGTDTQYF.

This clonotype was counted a few times. The V gene is TRBV20-1, the J gene TRBJ2-7; 9 nucleotides line up with TRBD2. Germline lookup yields CDR1 DFQATT and CDR2 SNEGSKA (reference sequence). The junction had 12 bases not matched to a gene; V was cut back by 6 bases and J by 3 bases. CDR3 length: 15 residues. CDR3 protein: CSAKEGGGAYYEQYF. As DNA, the CDR3 is TGCAGTGCGAAAGAGGGCGGGGGGGCCTACTACGAGCAGTACTTC.

The chain uses TRBV27 and TRBJ2-5, with D possibly being TRBD2 (6 bases). The CDR3 is 15 amino acids. V lost 3 bases and J 5 bases, leaving 16 bases between the germline ends. CDR1 MNHEY and CDR2 SMNVEV come from the germline V gene (reference sequence). CDR3 DNA sequence: TGTGCCAGCAGTTTGGTAGGCGGGATGGGGGAGACCCAGTACTTC. Translation gives CASSLVGGMGETQYF.

This clonotype has only a few counts. The V call is TRBV11-2, the J call TRBJ1-2; D remains unclear. The CDR3 length is 16 residues. The germline gives CDR1 SGHAT, CDR2 FQNNGV. V dropped 0 bases and J dropped 6 bases, with 17 bases sitting between them. The chain's CDR3 is CASSLDQGIPPHGYTF. The CDR3 DNA follows: TGTGCCAGCAGCTTAGATCAAGGGATTCCACCGCATGGCTACACCTTC.

This chain connects TRBV20-1 to TRBJ2-1, with 9 bases aligning to TRBD1. Germline V CDR1 and CDR2: DFQATT, SNEGSKA (reference sequence). The CDR3 is 13 residues long. The V gene end was trimmed by 6 bases and the J gene end by 9 bases; junction bases not matched to a gene: 9. The CDR3 region is CSAYRDRVSEQFF. CDR3 bases: TGCAGTGCATACCGGGACAGGGTTTCTGAGCAGTTCTTC.

V and J are TRBV29-1 and TRBJ1-1; D gene ambiguous. In germline, CDR1 is SQVTM, CDR2 ANQGSEA. V was cut by 7 bases and J by 1 base, with 10 bases left in between. The CDR3 is made up of 12 amino acids. CDR3 coding DNA: TGCAGCGGCGTGGATAGGAACACTGAAGCTTTCTTT. It is translated as CSGVDRNTEAFF.

The sample holds a few counts of this clonotype. This rearrangement joins TRBV29-1 to TRBJ1-2; D may be TRBD1 (5 bases). Germline values: CDR1 SQVTM, CDR2 ANQGSEA. CDR3 length: 15 amino acids. Trimming left V 7 bases short and J 8 bases short, with 26 bases between. DNA of the CDR3: TGCAGCGCCCAAGGTGGGACGGGGATAATGGGGGGCTACACCTTC. It specifies CSAQGGTGIMGGYTF. Based on the CDR3 plus reference TRBV29-1 and TRBJ1-2, the full variable domain is SAVISQKPSRDICQRGTSLTIQCQVDSQVTMMFWYRQQPGQSLTLIATANQGSEATYESGFVIDKFPISRPNLTFSTLTVSNMSPEDSSIYLCSAQGGTGIMGGYTFGSGTRLTVV.

This clonotype was seen a handful of times. The rearrangement links TRBV20-1 to TRBJ2-3, with D possibly matching TRBD2 (6 bases). V was shortened by 6 bases and J by 2 bases, with 9 bases between the two germline ends. CDR3 size: 12 residues. CDR1 is DFQATT and CDR2 is SNEGSKA in the germline V gene (reference sequence). CDR3 nucleotide sequence: TGCAGTGCGGGGGGTTCCACAGATACGCAGTATTTT. This sequence encodes CSAGGSTDTQYF.

This clonotype was recorded many times. J is TRBJ2-5 and V is TRBV29-1; no definite D call. The CDR3 totals 14 residues. In germline, CDR1 is SQVTM, CDR2 ANQGSEA. V dropped 6 bases and J dropped 3 bases, with 17 bases sitting between them. CDR3 protein: CSVPRAGQKETQYF. Here the CDR3 DNA reads TGCAGCGTCCCTCGTGCCGGGCAGAAAGAGACCCAGTACTTC.

This clonotype was recorded a few times. CDR3 loop: CASSQGGRRQYF. CDR3 nucleotide sequence: TGTGCCAGCAGCCAAGGAGGGCGGCGGCAGTACTTC. V is TRBV3-1 and J is TRBJ2-7, with D maybe TRBD2 (5 bases). The CDR3 contains 12 residues. Germline V gives CDR1 LGHDT, CDR2 YNNKEL (reference sequence). V lost 1 base and J 9 bases, leaving 10 bases between the germline ends.

The chain is built from TRBV11-2 and TRBJ2-5; D uncertain. This CDR3 contains 12 residues. Germline CDR1 and CDR2: SGHAT and FQNNGV. V was clipped by 3 bases and J by 11 bases, with 13 bases between them. CDR3 DNA sequence: TGTGCCAGCAGCTTGGAGCGAAATGAGCAGTACTTC. Its protein is CASSLERNEQYF.

This clonotype was detected a few times. This chain links TRBV7-2 with TRBJ2-1, with D unresolved. Trimming pared 3 bases from V and 3 bases from J, leaving 6 bases between. CDR3 length: 13 residues. In germline, CDR1 is SGHTA, CDR2 FQGNSA. DNA of the CDR3: TGTGCCAGCAGCTTGTTTCTCTACAATGAGCAGTTCTTC. It codes for CASSLFLYNEQFF.

V usage is TRBV20-1 and J usage is TRBJ2-3, with TRBD1 matching over 7 bases. V lost 4 bases, J lost 4 bases, and 8 bases stayed unmatched. Germline V gene sequence: CDR1 DFQATT, CDR2 SNEGSKA (reference sequence). The CDR3 is 14 residues long. The CDR3 region is CSATETGFSDTQYF. The CDR3 coding sequence is TGCAGTGCTACCGAGACAGGGTTCTCAGATACGCAGTATTTT.

The chain couples TRBV5-5 to TRBJ2-3; tentatively, D is TRBD1 (6 bases). Germline V gives CDR1 SGHKS, CDR2 YYEKEE (reference sequence). V lost 1 base and J 4 bases, leaving 19 bases between the germline ends. The CDR3 spans 17 residues. CDR3 sequence reads: CASSLMWTPRGPDTQYF. CDR3 sequence (DNA): TGTGCCAGCAGCTTGATGTGGACGCCCAGGGGCCCAGATACGCAGTATTTT.

The chain combines TRBV6-5 with TRBJ2-1; possible D gene TRBD2, 5 bases. Germline loops: CDR1 MNHEY, CDR2 SVGAGI. The CDR3 covers 13 residues. Trimming stripped 0 bases from V and 11 bases from J, with 11 bases between. Here the CDR3 DNA reads TGTGCCAGCAGTTACTCGAGGGCGGAGCAGCAGTTCTTC. Translated: CASSYSRAEQQFF.

The rearrangement links TRBV20-1 to TRBJ1-6, with TRBD1 matching over 7 bases. CDR3 size: 14 residues. The germline V gene encodes CDR1 DFQATT and CDR2 SNEGSKA (reference sequence). The trim removed 1 base at V and 10 bases at J, leaving 7 bases unmatched. CDR3 region: CSARGNRGASPLHF. DNA of the CDR3: TGCAGTGCTAGAGGTAACAGGGGAGCATCACCCCTCCACTTT.

V usage is TRBV6-5 and J usage is TRBJ2-3, with unresolved D. The CDR3 is 14 amino acids. V was cut by 3 bases and J by 2 bases, with 9 bases left in between. From germline, CDR1 is MNHEY and CDR2 SVGAGI. CDR3 residues: CASSYRGNTDTQYF. CDR3 sequence (DNA): TGTGCCAGCAGTTATAGAGGAAACACAGATACGCAGTATTTT.

The CDR3 DNA reads as TGTGCCATCAGTGAGTCTAGCGGGGGGCCTAGTGAGCAGTTCTTC. Protein sequence: CAISESSGGPSEQFF. V usage is TRBV10-3 and J usage is TRBJ2-1; 10 bases align to TRBD2. The CDR3 totals 15 residues. Germline CDR1 is ENHRY and CDR2 is SYGVKD. With 0 bases clipped from V and 9 bases from J, the junction kept 5 bases outside the gene matches.

In this sample, this clonotype turned up a few times. The V and J genes are TRBV6-1 and TRBJ1-2; D not resolved. Trimming removed 6 bases at V and 13 bases at J, with 12 bases between. CDR3 length equals 10 residues. Germline assignment: CDR1 MNHNS and CDR2 SASEGT. CDR3 bases: TGTGCCAGCAGCACTCTATCAGGCACCTTC. Protein sequence: CASSTLSGTF.

This clonotype came up a few times. This rearrangement joins TRBV11-2 to TRBJ2-7; TRBD1 might be the D (5 bases). CDR3 length equals 14 residues. Trimming stripped 0 bases from V and 3 bases from J, with 9 bases between. The germline V gene encodes CDR1 SGHAT and CDR2 FQNNGV. CDR3 in DNA: TGTGCCAGCAGCTTAGATAGGACAAGCTACGAGCAGTACTTC. The encoded protein is CASSLDRTSYEQYF.